This TCR beta chain stems from a study of T-cell reconstitution after alpha-beta-depleted transplantation in children. It was with unique molecular identifiers that the TCRbeta library was prepared. MiXCR, run by TCRdb on the PCR reads, gives a single entry per CDR3 protein. The data show about 610,000 distinct CDR3 sequences, about 10% seen once. The V end lost 6 bases, the J end lost 3 bases, and 11 bases lay between the germline ends. CDR1 and CDR2 (germline): SEHNR, FQNEAQ (reference sequence). This CDR3 comprises 13 residues. This clonotype showed up many times. The sample was PBMCs from the stem cell graft donor, taken from the stem cell graft. The chain links TRBV7-9 to TRBJ2-5, with a weak D call TRBD2 (5 bases). The sequence was obtained from a human donor who donated a stem cell graft to a child with acute myeloid leukemia. DNA of the CDR3: TGTGCCAGCAGGGCGGACTGGAAAGAGACCCAGTACTTC. Translated: CASRADWKETQYF.